The entry below describes one T cell receptor beta chain. The sample comes from a study of blood T cell repertoires in COVID-19. The overall study: The United States, Italy and Spain were the sources of the acute and convalescent COVID-19 samples. In each case, the material was cDNA or gDNA derived from T cells, B-cell-depleted T cells, or PBMCs.

Original data processing: Quantification of nucleated cells was approximated via reference gene primer amplification. The assay was immunoSEQ multiplex PCR, and TCRdb's table has in-frame clones only and misses some. V and J calls and clone size are those listed in that table; D and trimming were worked out from the DNA. The sample has about 300,000 clones, about 88% seen once; the top ten hold roughly 1.3%. Trimming removed 1 base from V and 0 bases from J, with 7 bases in between. The CDR3 runs to 15 residues. CDR1 and CDR2 from the germline V gene are SGHVS and FNYEAQ. Sequencing used peripheral blood. The chain carries TRBV7-6 and TRBJ1-5, with D hard to call. The sequence came from an older man with acute or convalescent COVID-19. Here the CDR3 reads CASSLDSNSNQPQHF. The CDR3 region has the DNA TGTGCCAGCAGCTTAGACAGCAATAGCAATCAGCCCCAGCATTTT.